This T cell receptor beta chain is drawn from a study of a mutant IDH1 vaccine in newly diagnosed glioma. Study-wide results and limits: Alterations occurring in top peripheral T cell clonotypes seemed unrelated to pseudoprogression.

Specified time point: week 47, end of study. Every vaccine dose comprised 300 ug of mutant IDH1 20-mer peptide plus topical imiquimod. Sequencing used immunoSEQ multiplex PCR; TCRdb keeps in-frame clones, though not all of them. Of some 87,000 clones in the sample, about 81% were seen once. Trimming took 4 bases from V and 0 from J; bases not matched to a gene: 5. The CDR3 is 15 residues long. The germline gives CDR1 MNHEY, CDR2 SVGAGI. This clone was counted a few times. Its matching antigen is unknown. The specimen was PBMCs, collected from a glioma patient whose treatment included an IDH1 peptide vaccine. The rearrangement links TRBV6-5 to TRBJ1-1; 7 positions match TRBD1. The clonotype comes from a man aged 40-55 years with glioma. CDR3 sequence: CASSWTGTVNTEAFF. The CDR3 DNA is TGTGCCAGCAGTTGGACGGGGACAGTGAACACTGAAGCTTTCTTT.